The next 2 T cell receptor beta chains were all read from a single sample in a study of human T cells and chemical hapten exposure. TCRdb passed the RACE reads through MiXCR, listing each CDR3 protein once. The sample gives around 44,000 distinct CDR3 sequences, over 3.5% of which show up once; more than 25% is in the top ten. Time point: patch test 1, 2 weeks after DPC sensitization. Treatment given: therapeutic diphenylcyclopropenone sensitization with weekly scalp DPC. Unseparated into fractions, whole blood served as the source from which total RNA was extracted. The source material was whole blood, sampled in connection with sensitization to the hapten diphenylcyclopropenone (DPC). These receptors were obtained from a man aged 50-60 years with alopecia areata. Some clones in this sample may be carry-over from other donors' samples.

This clonotype was recorded many times. This sequence joins TRBV7-2 and TRBJ2-5; TRBD2 matches 8 bases. The CDR3 length is 17 residues. CDR1 and CDR2 from the germline V gene are SGHTA and FQGNSA. Germline trimming cut 0 bases from V and 1 base from J; bases unmatched to any gene: 7. CDR3 nucleotide sequence: TGTGCCAGCAGCTTAGCGGCGGGGGGCCCGACCCAAGAGACCCAGTACTTC. Translated: CASSLAAGGPTQETQYF.

The table lists this clonotype with a few counts. V is TRBV4-3 and J is TRBJ1-2; D unresolved. The V end was cut by 0 bases, the J end by 4 bases, with 15 bases between. CDR3 length: 16 amino acids. The germline CDR1 and CDR2 sequences are LGHNA and YSLEER. Here the CDR3 DNA reads TGCGCCAGCAGCCAAGATGGCGCAATGAATTTCTATGGCTACACCTTC. This translates into CASSQDGAMNFYGYTF.